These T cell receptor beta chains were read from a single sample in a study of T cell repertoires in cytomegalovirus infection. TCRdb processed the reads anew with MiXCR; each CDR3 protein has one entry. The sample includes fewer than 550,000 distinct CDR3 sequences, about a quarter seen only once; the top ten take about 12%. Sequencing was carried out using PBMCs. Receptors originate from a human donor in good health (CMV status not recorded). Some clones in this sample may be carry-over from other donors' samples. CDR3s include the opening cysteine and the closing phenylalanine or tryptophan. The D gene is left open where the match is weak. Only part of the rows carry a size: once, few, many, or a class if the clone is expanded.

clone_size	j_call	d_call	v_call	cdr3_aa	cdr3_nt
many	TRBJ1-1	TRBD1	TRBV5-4	CASSLDRGPEAFF	TGTGCCAGCAGCTTGGACAGGGGACCTGAAGCTTTCTTT
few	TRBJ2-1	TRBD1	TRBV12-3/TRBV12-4	CASNPGQGGLLDEQFF	TGTGCCAGCAACCCGGGACAGGGGGGACTGTTGGATGAGCAGTTCTTC
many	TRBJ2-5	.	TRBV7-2	CASSPIIPEETQYF	TGTGCCAGCAGCCCCATAATCCCGGAAGAGACCCAGTACTTC
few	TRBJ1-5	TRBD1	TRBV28	CASRTGTGTFQPQHF	TGTGCCAGCAGAACCGGGACAGGGACTTTCCAGCCCCAGCATTTT
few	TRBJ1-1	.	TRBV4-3	CASSQILGRTEAFF	TGCGCCAGCAGCCAAATACTTGGGAGGACTGAAGCTTTCTTT
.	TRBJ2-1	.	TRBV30	CAWSTRRPDQFF	TGTGCCTGGAGTACCCGAAGGCCCGACCAGTTCTTC
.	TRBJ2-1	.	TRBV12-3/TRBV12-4	CASSSLAALRDEQFF	TGTGCCAGCAGTTCCCTGGCGGCCCTGAGGGATGAGCAGTTCTTC
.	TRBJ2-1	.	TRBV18	CASSPPGIPNEQFF	TGTGCCAGCTCACCACCGGGTATTCCCAATGAGCAGTTCTTC
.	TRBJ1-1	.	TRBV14	CASRDLAGTEAFF	TGTGCCAGCAGGGACTTAGCGGGCACTGAAGCTTTCTTT
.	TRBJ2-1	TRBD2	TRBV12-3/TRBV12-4	CASSVPGLAGGLYNEQFF	TGTGCCAGCAGTGTCCCGGGACTAGCGGGAGGCCTCTACAATGAGCAGTTCTTC
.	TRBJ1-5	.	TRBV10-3	CAISESGLPNQPQHF	TGTGCCATCAGTGAGTCGGGACTCCCCAATCAGCCCCAGCATTTT
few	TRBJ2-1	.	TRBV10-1	CASRQDSVPGNEQFF	TGCGCCAGCAGGCAGGACAGTGTCCCGGGGAATGAGCAGTTCTTC
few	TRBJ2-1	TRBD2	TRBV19	CASSPWASGRRHEQFF	TGTGCCAGTAGCCCGTGGGCTAGCGGGAGAAGGCATGAGCAGTTCTTC
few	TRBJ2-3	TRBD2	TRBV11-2	CASSLSASGRDTQYF	TGTGCCAGCAGCTTGTCGGCTAGCGGGAGAGATACGCAGTATTTT
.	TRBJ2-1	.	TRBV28	CASSPVSGAYNEQFF	TGTGCCAGCAGCCCCGTGAGCGGAGCCTACAATGAGCAGTTCTTC
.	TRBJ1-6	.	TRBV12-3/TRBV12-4	CASSFGGRNSPLHF	TGTGCCAGCAGTTTTGGGGGGAGGAACTCACCCCTCCACTTT
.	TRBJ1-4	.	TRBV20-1	CSASGQLEKLFF	TGCAGTGCTAGCGGACAACTCGAAAAACTGTTTTTT
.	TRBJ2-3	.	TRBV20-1	CSATPGPASTQYF	TGCAGTGCTACGCCGGGCCCTGCGAGTACGCAGTATTTT